This TCR beta chain was sequenced in a study of cytomegalovirus exposure and HLA in healthy donors. Whole-study context: Across a few hundred genotyped donors, about 80% landed in the Caucasian-associated ancestry cluster.

The study ran its PCR with 60 Vbeta and 13 Jbeta primers. Using immunoSEQ multiplex PCR, the repertoire was profiled, and TCRdb retains in-frame clones only, with some absent. Among tens of thousands of clones listed, over 65% were seen once. The V and J ends lost 1 base and 5 bases, in that order; junction bases with no gene match: 2. Germline CDR1 and CDR2: SGHDT and YYEEEE. This CDR3 has 14 residues. This TCR was sampled from a man over 45 in good health and CMV-seropositive. Sequencing was carried out using PBMCs. The V call is TRBV5-6, the J call TRBJ1-4; 7 positions match TRBD1. DNA of the CDR3: TGTGCCAGCAGCTTGAAGGGGGCCAATGAAAAACTGTTTTTT. Protein sequence: CASSLKGANEKLFF. The full variable domain, in which reference TRBV5-6 and TRBJ1-4 provide the parts outside the CDR3, is DAGVTQSPTHLIKTRGQQVTLRCSPKSGHDTVSWYQQALGQGPQFIFQYYEEEERQRGNFPDRFSGHQFPNYSSELNVNALLLGDSALYLCASSLKGANEKLFFGSGTQLSVL.